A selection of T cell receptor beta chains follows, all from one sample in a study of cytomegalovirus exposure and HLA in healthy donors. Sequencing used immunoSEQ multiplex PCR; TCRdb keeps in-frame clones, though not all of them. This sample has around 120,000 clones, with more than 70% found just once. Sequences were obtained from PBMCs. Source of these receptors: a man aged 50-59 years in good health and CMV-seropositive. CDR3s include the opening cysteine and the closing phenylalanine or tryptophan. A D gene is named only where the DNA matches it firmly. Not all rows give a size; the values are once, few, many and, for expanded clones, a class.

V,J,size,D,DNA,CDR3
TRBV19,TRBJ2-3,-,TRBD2,TGTGCCAGTAGGCTACGGGGGGGACCAGATACGCAGTATTTT,CASRLRGGPDTQYF
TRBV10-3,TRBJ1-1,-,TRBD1,TGTGCCACCTTACCGACAGGGAGCACTGAAGCTTTCTTT,CATLPTGSTEAFF
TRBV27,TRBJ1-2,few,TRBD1,TGTGCCAGCAGCCGTGGAGACAGGGTTGAGGGCTACACCTTC,CASSRGDRVEGYTF
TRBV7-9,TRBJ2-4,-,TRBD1,TGTGCCAGCAGCTTACTCGACAGGGCGAGGGAGAACATTCAGTACTTC,CASSLLDRARENIQYF
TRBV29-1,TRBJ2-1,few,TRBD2,TGCAGCGTCCCTACTAGCGGGGCCTCCTACAATGAGCAGTTCTTC,CSVPTSGASYNEQFF
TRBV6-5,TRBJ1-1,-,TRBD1,TGTGCCAGCAGTTGGGCAGGGGGCGTTGACACTGAGGCTTTCTTT,CASSWAGGVDTEAFF
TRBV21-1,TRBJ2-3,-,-,TGTGCCAGCAGCAAAGGGATACAGGGTACCCACACAGATACGCAGTATTTT,CASSKGIQGTHTDTQYF
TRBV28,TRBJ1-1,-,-,TGTGCCAGCAGTTTATCAGACTTAACGGGTGAAGCTTTCTTT,CASSLSDLTGEAFF
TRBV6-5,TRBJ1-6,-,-,TGTGCCAGCAGTTTGTGGAGCTCCTATAATTCACCCCTCCACTTT,CASSLWSSYNSPLHF
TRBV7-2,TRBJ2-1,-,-,TGTGCCAGCAGCCAAAGCCAGCGTTACGAGTTCTTC,CASSQSQRYEFF
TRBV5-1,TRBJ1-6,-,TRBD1,TGCGCCAGCAGCCTACAGGGGGATTCACCCCTCCACTTT,CASSLQGDSPLHF
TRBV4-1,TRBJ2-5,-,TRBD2,TGCGCCAGCAGCCAAGTAGGGCTAGCGGGGGGTCAAGAGACCCAGTACTTC,CASSQVGLAGGQETQYF
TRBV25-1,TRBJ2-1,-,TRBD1,TGTGCCAGCAGTGATCCTAGGACAGGGGCCCGAGAGCAGTTCTTC,CASSDPRTGAREQFF
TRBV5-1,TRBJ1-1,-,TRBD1,TGCGCCAGCAGCAGTCATACAGGGGGAACTGAAGCTTTCTTT,CASSSHTGGTEAFF
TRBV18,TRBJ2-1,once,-,TGTGCCAGCTCAGTCACCTACAATGAGCAGTTCTTC,CASSVTYNEQFF
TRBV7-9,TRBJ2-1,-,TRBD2,TGTGCCAGCAGCTTATCTAGCGGGGGGAGCTCCTACAATGAGCAGTTCTTC,CASSLSSGGSSYNEQFF
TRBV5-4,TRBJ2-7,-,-,TGTGCCAGCAGTCCTAAAACGTCCATGTTCGACGAGCAGTACTTC,CASSPKTSMFDEQYF
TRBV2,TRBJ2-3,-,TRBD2,TGTGCCAGCAGGCGGGCGGGAGGGCCGAGGACAGATACGCAGTATTTT,CASRRAGGPRTDTQYF
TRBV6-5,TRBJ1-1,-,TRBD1,TGTGCCAGCATAAAGGACAGGGGGAGCACTGAAGCTTTCTTT,CASIKDRGSTEAFF
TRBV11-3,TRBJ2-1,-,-,TGTGCCAGCAGCTTAATCGGCGGAGTCGAAGAGGGAGTAGGAAATGAGCAGTTCTTC,CASSLIGGVEEGVGNEQFF
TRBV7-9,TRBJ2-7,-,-,TGTGCCAGCAGCTTGGGCGGGGACTACGAGCAGTACTTC,CASSLGGDYEQYF
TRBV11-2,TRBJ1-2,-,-,TGTGCCAGCAGCTTATCCAGACAGGCAGGCGCCTTC,CASSLSRQAGAF
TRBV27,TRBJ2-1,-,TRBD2,TGTGCCAGCAGGGGACTAGCGGGATTCTCCTACAATGAGCAGTTCTTC,CASRGLAGFSYNEQFF
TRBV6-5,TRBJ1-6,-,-,TGTGCCTCGATCGGGGGAAATTCACCCCTCCACTTT,CASIGGNSPLHF
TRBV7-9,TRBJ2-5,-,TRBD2,TGTGCCAGCAGCCTTAGCGGGGGAGATGAGACCCAGTACTTC,CASSLSGGDETQYF
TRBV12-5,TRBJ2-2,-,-,TGTGCTAGTGGTTTGAGCAATATCGGGGAGCTGTTTTTT,CASGLSNIGELFF
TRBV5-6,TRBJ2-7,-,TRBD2,TGTGCCAGCAGCGTCATGAGCGGGATTATTTGGGAGCAGTACTTC,CASSVMSGIIWEQYF
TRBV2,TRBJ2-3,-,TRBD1,TGTGCCAGCAGGCCGGACAGGGTCACAGATACGCAGTATTTT,CASRPDRVTDTQYF
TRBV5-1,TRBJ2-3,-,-,TGCGCCAGCAGCTTGGAGGCTTGGAGTAAAGATACGCAGTATTTT,CASSLEAWSKDTQYF
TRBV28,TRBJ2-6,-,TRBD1,TGTGCCAGCAGCCGGGGACAGGGGGCCCCTGGGGCCAACGTCCTGACTTTC,CASSRGQGAPGANVLTF
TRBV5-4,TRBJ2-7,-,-,TGTGCCAGCAGCCAGGGCGGGGGCGAGCCGCACGAGCAGTACTTC,CASSQGGGEPHEQYF
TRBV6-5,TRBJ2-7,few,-,TGTGCCAGCAGTTACTCTACTAGCTTCGTCTCCTACGAGCAGTACTTC,CASSYSTSFVSYEQYF
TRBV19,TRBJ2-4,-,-,TGTGCCAGTAGTCCAAAGGGGGCCAAAAACATTCAGTACTTC,CASSPKGAKNIQYF
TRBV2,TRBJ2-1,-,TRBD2,TGTGCCAGCAGTGGGGGGCCCGGGATAGCGGGAGGGCCCGAAAATGAGCAGTTCTTC,CASSGGPGIAGGPENEQFF
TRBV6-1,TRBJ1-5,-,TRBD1,TGTGCCAGCAGTGAAGAAAGGGGGCGCCAGCATTTT,CASSEERGRQHF
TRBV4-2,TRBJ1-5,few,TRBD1,TGTGCCAGCAGCCCTGGGACAGTTAATAGCAATCAGCCCCAGCATTTT,CASSPGTVNSNQPQHF
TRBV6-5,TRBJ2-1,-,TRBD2,TGTGCCAGCAGCGCCGGGACTAGCGGATACAATGAGCAGTTCTTC,CASSAGTSGYNEQFF
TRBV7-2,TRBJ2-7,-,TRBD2,TGTGCCAGCAGCTCCGGACTAGCGGGGGCCTACGAGCAGTACTTC,CASSSGLAGAYEQYF
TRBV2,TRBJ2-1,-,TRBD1,TGTGCCAGCGGCCCTGGACAGGGGGCCTACAATGAGCAGTTCTTC,CASGPGQGAYNEQFF
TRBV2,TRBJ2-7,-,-,TGTGCCAGCAGTGAATCAGGCATCTACGAGCAGTACTTC,CASSESGIYEQYF
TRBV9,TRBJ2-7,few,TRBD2,TGTGCCAGCAGCGTAGGGGAGGGCCTCCTCTCCTACGAGCAGTACTTC,CASSVGEGLLSYEQYF
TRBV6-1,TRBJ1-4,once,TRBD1,TGTGCCAGCAGTGAAGAGGTGGGACAGGGGGGTGAAAAACTGCTTTTT,CASSEEVGQGGEKLLF
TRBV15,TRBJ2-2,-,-,TGTGCCACCAGCAGATCAGGGGCGGGGGAGCTGTTTTTT,CATSRSGAGELFF
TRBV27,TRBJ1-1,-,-,TGTGCCAGCAAAGCGGGGAGTTGGGGGACGTCCGTGAACACTGAAGCTTTCTTT,CASKAGSWGTSVNTEAFF
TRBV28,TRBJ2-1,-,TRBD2,TGTGCCAGCAGGGGACTAGCGGGAGGAGGTTCCTACAATGAGCAGTTCTTC,CASRGLAGGGSYNEQFF
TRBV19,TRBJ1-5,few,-,TGTGCCAGTAGTATAAGGGACTTCAATCAGCCCCAGCATTTT,CASSIRDFNQPQHF
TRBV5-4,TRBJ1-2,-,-,TGTGCCAGCAGCTCAACAGGGATCGGCTATGGCTACACCTTC,CASSSTGIGYGYTF
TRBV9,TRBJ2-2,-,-,TGTGCCAGCAGCGTAGAAGACAGCCTCACCGGGGAGCTGTTTTTT,CASSVEDSLTGELFF
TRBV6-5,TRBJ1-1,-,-,TGTGCCAGCAGTTACTCTTCGGGACAATCGGGCACTGAAGCTTTCTTT,CASSYSSGQSGTEAFF
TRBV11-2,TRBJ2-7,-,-,TGTGCCAGCAGCTTAGACAGCTACGAGCAGTACTTC,CASSLDSYEQYF
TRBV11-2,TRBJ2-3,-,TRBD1,TGTGCCAGCAGCTTGGACAGGGTAACAGATACGCAGTATTTT,CASSLDRVTDTQYF
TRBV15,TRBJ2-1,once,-,TGTGCCACCAGTTTCTATCTCAACAATGAGCAGTTCTTC,CATSFYLNNEQFF
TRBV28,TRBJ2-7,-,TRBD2,TGTGCCAGCAGTCGCCTAGCGGGAAACTTCTACGAGCAGTACTTC,CASSRLAGNFYEQYF